The present T cell receptor beta chain was sequenced within a study of T cell responses to AZD1222 COVID-19 vaccine. Study-wide results and caveats: Recipients of AZD1222 seropositive at baseline numbered only 5 to 7. Targets within unmutated variant regions were reportedly found for nearly half of spike-specific TCRs. Females made up more of the donors, who were largely white British, and clonal diversity may have come out too low.

The CDR3 totals 13 residues. The V end was cut by 1 base, the J end by 3 bases, with 4 bases between. Per the germline V gene, CDR1 is MDHEN and CDR2 is SYDVKM. This clone appeared once. Its specificity is unknown. In the same sample, other DNA sequences code for this CDR3. Clones were sequenced by immunoSEQ multiplex PCR, and TCRdb holds only the in-frame ones, with some missing. The sample consists of some 180,000 clones, approximately 90% of them appearing once. The sequenced sample was peripheral blood, obtained 28 days after the second AZD1222 dose. The TCR originated in an adult who received the AZD1222 COVID-19 vaccine. The chain carries TRBV28 and TRBJ1-5; no clear D. DNA of the CDR3: TGTGCCAGCAGTTTATTTTCCAATCAGCCCCAGCATTTT. This sequence encodes CASSLFSNQPQHF.